This T cell receptor (beta chain) stems from a study of OX40 agonist ivuxolimab in advanced cancers. Study overall: Ivuxolimab, an agonistic anti-OX40 (CD134) antibody, was given to patients. General observations from the study: At 0.1 to 3.0 mg/kg, clonal expansion of CD4+ and CD8+ blood T cells had occurred by week 6. Partly responding patients at 0.1-3.0 mg/kg showed some of the smallest clonal expansion.

The CDR3 runs to 17 residues. Unmatched junction bases numbered 13, after V lost 2 bases and J lost 4 bases. Germline CDR1 and CDR2: LGHNA and YSLEER. Concerning this clone: Its antigen is currently unknown.

Libraries were prepared by immunoSEQ multiplex PCR; TCRdb keeps only in-frame clonotypes and omits some of them. The sample records about 100,000 clones, roughly 95% being singletons. Baseline, cycle 4 day 1, and cycle 7 day 1 were the blood sampling points. This receptor was obtained from an adult with an advanced solid tumor such as melanoma, head and neck, liver or kidney cancer. The specimen comprised CD4+ or CD8+ T cells sorted from blood, sampled in a trial of the OX40 agonist ivuxolimab. The J gene is TRBJ1-2, the V gene TRBV4-3; TRBD1 matches at 7 bases. This chain's CDR3 is CASSQNRGILSVYGYTF. In DNA, the CDR3 is TGCGCCAGCAGCCAAAACAGGGGTATTTTGTCGGTCTATGGCTACACCTTC.